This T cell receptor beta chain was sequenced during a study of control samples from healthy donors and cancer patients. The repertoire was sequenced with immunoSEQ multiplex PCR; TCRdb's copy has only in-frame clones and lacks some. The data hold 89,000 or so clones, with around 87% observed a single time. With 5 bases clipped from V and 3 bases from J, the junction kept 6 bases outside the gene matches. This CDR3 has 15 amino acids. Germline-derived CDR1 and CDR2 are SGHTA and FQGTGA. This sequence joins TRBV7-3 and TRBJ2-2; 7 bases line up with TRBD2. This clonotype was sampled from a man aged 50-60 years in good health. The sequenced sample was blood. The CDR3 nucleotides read TGTGCCAGCAGCCCCGGACTAGTTGACACCGGGGAGCTGTTTTTT. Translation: CASSPGLVDTGELFF. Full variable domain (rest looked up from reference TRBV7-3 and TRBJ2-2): GAGVSQTPSNKVTEKGKYVELRCDPISGHTALYWYRQSLGQGPEFLIYFQGTGAADDSGLPNDRFFAVRPEGSVSTLKIQRTERGDSAVYLCASSPGLVDTGELFFGEGSRLTVL.